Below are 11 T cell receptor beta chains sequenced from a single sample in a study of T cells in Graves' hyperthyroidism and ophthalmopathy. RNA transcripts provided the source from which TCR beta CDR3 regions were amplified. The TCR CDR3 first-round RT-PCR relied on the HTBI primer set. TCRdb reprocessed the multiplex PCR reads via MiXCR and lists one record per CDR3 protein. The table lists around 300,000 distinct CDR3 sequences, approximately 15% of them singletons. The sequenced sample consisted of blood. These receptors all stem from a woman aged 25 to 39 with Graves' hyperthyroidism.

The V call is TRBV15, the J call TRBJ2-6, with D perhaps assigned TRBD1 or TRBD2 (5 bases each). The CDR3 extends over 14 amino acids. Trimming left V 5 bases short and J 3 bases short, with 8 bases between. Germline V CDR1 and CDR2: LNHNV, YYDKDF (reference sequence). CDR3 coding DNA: TGTGCCACCAGCTGGGGGAATGGGGCCAACGTCCTGACTTTC. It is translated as CATSWGNGANVLTF.

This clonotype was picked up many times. CDR3 sequence (DNA): TGCGCCAGCAGTTCATTTACAGGGGCTGGCTACACCTTC. It encodes CASSSFTGAGYTF. The V call is TRBV10-1, the J call TRBJ1-2; 7 positions agree with TRBD1. The CDR3 spans 13 residues. Germline assignment: CDR1 WNHNN and CDR2 SYGVQD (reference sequence). V shed 5 bases, J shed 7 bases, and the junction held 7 bases outside the gene matches.

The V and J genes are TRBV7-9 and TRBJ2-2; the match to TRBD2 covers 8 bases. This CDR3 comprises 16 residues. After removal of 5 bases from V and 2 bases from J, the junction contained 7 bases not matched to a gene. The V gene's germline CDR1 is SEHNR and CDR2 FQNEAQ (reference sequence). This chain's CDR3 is CASSARRGGNTGELFF. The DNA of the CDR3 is TGTGCCAGCAGCGCCCGCCGGGGGGGCAACACCGGGGAGCTGTTTTTT.

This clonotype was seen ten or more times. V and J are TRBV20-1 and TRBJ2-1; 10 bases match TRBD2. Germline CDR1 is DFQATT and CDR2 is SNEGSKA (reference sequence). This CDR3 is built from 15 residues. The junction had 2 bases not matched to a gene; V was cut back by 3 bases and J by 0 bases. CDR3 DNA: TGCAGTGCTAGTAGCGGGAGGCCCTCCTACAATGAGCAGTTCTTC. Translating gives CSASSGRPSYNEQFF.

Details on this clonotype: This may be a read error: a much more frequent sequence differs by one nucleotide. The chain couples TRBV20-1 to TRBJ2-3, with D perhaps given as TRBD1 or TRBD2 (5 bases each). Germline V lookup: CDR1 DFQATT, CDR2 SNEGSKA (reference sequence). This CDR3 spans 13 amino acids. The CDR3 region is CSVRGDLADTQYF. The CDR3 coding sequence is TGCAGTGTTAGAGGGGATTTAGCGGATACGCAGTATTTT.

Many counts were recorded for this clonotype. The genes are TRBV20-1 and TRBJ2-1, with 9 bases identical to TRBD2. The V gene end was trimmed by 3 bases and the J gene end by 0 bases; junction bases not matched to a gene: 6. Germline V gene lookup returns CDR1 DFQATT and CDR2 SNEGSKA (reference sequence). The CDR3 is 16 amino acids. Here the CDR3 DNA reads TGCAGTGCTAGGGCGACTAGCGGTTACTCCTACAATGAGCAGTTCTTC. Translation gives CSARATSGYSYNEQFF.

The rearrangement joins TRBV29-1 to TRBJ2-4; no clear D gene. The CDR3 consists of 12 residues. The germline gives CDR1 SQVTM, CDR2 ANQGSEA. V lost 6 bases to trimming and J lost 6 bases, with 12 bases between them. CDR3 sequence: CSVRTELNIQYF. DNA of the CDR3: TGCAGCGTCCGGACGGAATTAAACATTCAGTACTTC.

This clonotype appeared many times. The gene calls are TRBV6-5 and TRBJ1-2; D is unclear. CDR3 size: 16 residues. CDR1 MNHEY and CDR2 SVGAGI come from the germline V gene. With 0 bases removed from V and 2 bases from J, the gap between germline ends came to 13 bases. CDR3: CASSYSGGSPNYGYTF. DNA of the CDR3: TGTGCCAGCAGTTACTCGGGAGGGAGTCCCAACTATGGCTACACCTTC.

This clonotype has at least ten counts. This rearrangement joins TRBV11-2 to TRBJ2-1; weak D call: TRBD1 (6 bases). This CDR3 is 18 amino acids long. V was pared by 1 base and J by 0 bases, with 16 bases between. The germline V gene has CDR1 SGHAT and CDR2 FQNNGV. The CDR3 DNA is TGTGCCAGCAGCTTAGTAGGGGGACCTCTAAACTCCTACAATGAGCAGTTCTTC. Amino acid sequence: CASSLVGGPLNSYNEQFF.

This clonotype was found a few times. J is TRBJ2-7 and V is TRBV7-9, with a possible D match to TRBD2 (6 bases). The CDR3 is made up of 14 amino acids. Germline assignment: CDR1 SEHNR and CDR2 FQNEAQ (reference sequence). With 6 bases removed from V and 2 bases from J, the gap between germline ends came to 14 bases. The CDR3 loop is CASSFSSVPYEQYF. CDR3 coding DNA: TGTGCCAGCAGTTTTTCTAGCGTACCCTACGAGCAGTACTTC.

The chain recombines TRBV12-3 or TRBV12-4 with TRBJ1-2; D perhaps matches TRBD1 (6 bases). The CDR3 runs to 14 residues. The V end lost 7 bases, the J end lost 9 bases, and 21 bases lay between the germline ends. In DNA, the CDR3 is TGTGCCAGCAACCCTACAGGGACTGGACAAAGCTACACCTTC. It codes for CASNPTGTGQSYTF.